A single sample is the source of the 21 T cell receptor delta chains below, sequenced in a study of γδ T cells in repeated Plasmodium falciparum infection. Gammadelta T cells were flow-sorted from PBMC into Vgamma9/Vdelta2+ and Vdelta2-negative populations for bulk analysis. TCRdb ran CATT on the multiplex PCR reads. The sample yields roughly 86,000 delta-chain clones, over 1.3% seen once. Input material: gamma-delta T cells from blood. These receptors all stem from a pool of human donors (malaria-infected and uninfected, not separated).

This clone showed up just a few times. The TCRdb record carries a much larger clone's protein, which differs from this DNA's translation at residue 7; a read error is the likely cause, and the protein listed here is the DNA translation. The chain combines TRDV2 with TRDJ1; tentatively, D is TRDD3 (5 bases). The CDR3 totals 16 residues. Trimming stripped 0 bases from V and 1 base from J, with 14 bases between. Germline CDR1 GEAIGNYY, CDR2 EKD. CDR3 loop: CACDTIVGSATDKLIF. The CDR3 bases are TGTGCCTGTGACACCATCGTGGGATCTGCCACCGATAAACTCATCTTT.

In this sample, this clone turned up many times. A far bigger clonotype differs at one base, so this is likely a read error. Other DNA sequences in this specimen translate into the identical CDR3. This rearrangement joins TRDV1 to TRDJ2; 11 nucleotides line up with TRDD3. CDR3 size: 22 residues. The V segment lost 5 bases and the J segment 1 base; nucleotides outside the gene matches: 21. Germline V gene data show CDR1 as TSWWSYY and CDR2 as QGS. The DNA of the CDR3 is TGTGCTCTTGGGAGCAACCGGCCTTCCCCCTACTGGGGGATAATTTTGACAGCACAACTCTTCTTT. Translated, it gives CALGSNRPSPYWGIILTAQLFF.

This clone was observed a handful of times. This likely came from a read error, as a far larger clone is one base away. The sample holds other DNA sequences that translate to the same CDR3. The chain couples TRDV2 to TRDJ1; 11 bases match TRDD3. TCRdb carries no J gene annotation; the J gene was assigned here by matching the DNA with germline. Germline CDR1 is GEAIGNYY and CDR2 is EKD. CDR3 size: 21 residues. CDR3 sequence reads: CACDTASPLGDTSSCTDKLIF. The CDR3 nucleotides are TGTGCCTGTGACACCGCAAGCCCCTTGGGGGATACGAGCTCGTGCACCGACAAACTCATCTTT.

On this clone itself: The likely explanation is a read error, given a far larger clone one base away. The same CDR3 can be traced to other DNA sequences in this sample. V usage is TRDV2 and J usage is TRDJ3; 7 bases match TRDD3. No J segment appears in TCRdb, so it was assigned here by matching the sequence to germline. The CDR3 loop spans 15 amino acids. Germline CDR1 is GEAIGNYY and CDR2 is EKD. The CDR3, as DNA: TGTGCCTGTGACTGGGGGACCTGGGACACTCGACAGATGTTTTTC. It specifies CACDWGTWDTRQMFF.

This clone came up a few times. TCRdb's protein, taken from a much larger clone, differs from this DNA's translation at residue 12, likely owing to a read error; the protein displayed comes from the DNA. This sequence joins TRDV2 and TRDJ2, with D possibly TRDD3 on 5 matching bases. The J gene comes from matching the DNA to germline here; TCRdb lacks it. V was pared by 3 bases and J by 6 bases, with 22 bases between. The CDR3 covers 17 residues. Germline CDR1 and CDR2: GEAIGNYY and EKD. CDR3 region: CACDVDWRIRLAAQLFF. The CDR3 DNA is TGTGCCTGTGACGTCGACTGGAGGATAAGGTTGGCAGCACAACTCTTCTTT.

This clone occurred many times. This may be a read error, as it is one base from a much larger clone. Other DNA sequences within the sample encode an identical CDR3. The V gene is TRDV1, the J gene TRDJ1, with 7 nucleotides matching TRDD3. CDR3 length: 19 amino acids. Germline V gene data show CDR1 as TSWWSYY and CDR2 as QGS. The CDR3 nucleotides read TGCGCTCTTGCCCCAGAATTTGACTACGTGTACTGGGGCACCGATAAACTCATCTTT. It specifies CALAPEFDYVYWGTDKLIF.

The table lists this clone with many counts. This sequence joins TRDV1 and TRDJ1; TRDD3 matches 10 bases. No J segment appears in TCRdb, so it was assigned here by matching the sequence to germline. V shed 1 base, J shed 3 bases, and the junction held 26 bases outside the gene matches. This CDR3 has 23 residues. Germline CDR1 is TSWWSYY and CDR2 is QGS. Here the CDR3 reads CALGERDFPIGGYAYYGADKLIF. In DNA form, the CDR3 reads TGTGCTCTTGGGGAACGAGATTTTCCTATCGGGGGATACGCGTATTACGGGGCCGATAAACTCATCTTT.

This clone has only a few counts. A far larger clone is a single base away, which makes a read error likely. The sample has other DNA sequences that encode this CDR3 too. V gene TRDV1 combines with J gene TRDJ1; D may be TRDD2 or TRDD3 (5 bases each). TCRdb offers no J gene call, so here the DNA was matched to germline to obtain one. The CDR3 sequence is 16 residues long. Germline CDR1 and CDR2: TSWWSYY and QGS. V lost 4 bases, J lost 3 bases, and 18 bases lay in between. CDR3 DNA: TGTGCTCTTGGGGGCCCGACTGGCCTTCTCGCCGATAAACTCATCTTT. This encodes CALGGPTGLLADKLIF.

This clone has only a few counts. The TCRdb record carries a much larger clone's protein, which differs from this DNA's translation at residue 18; a read error is the likely cause, and the protein listed here is the DNA translation. The CDR3 here is CACDSLPGDWGIKKTNTVKLIF. CDR3 coding DNA: TGTGCCTGTGACAGCCTTCCTGGCGACTGGGGGATAAAGAAAACAAACACCGTTAAACTCATCTTT. The chain is built from TRDV2 and TRDJ1; TRDD3 aligns across 11 bases. No J segment appears in TCRdb, so it was assigned here by matching the sequence to germline. CDR1 is GEAIGNYY, CDR2 EKD, per germline. This CDR3 is 22 amino acids long.

This clone was seen only a few times. TCRdb lists the protein of a much larger clone for this DNA, which differs at residue 12, so this is likely a read error; the protein given here is translated from the DNA itself. This chain uses TRDV1 with TRDJ1; 9 bases agree with TRDD2. TCRdb supplies no J gene; here it was assigned by aligning the nucleotide sequence to germline. This CDR3 is built from 21 residues. V was clipped by 2 bases and J by 0 bases; unmatched bases: 19. Looked up from germline, CDR1 is TSWWSYY and CDR2 is QGS. This chain's CDR3 is CALGEKAFLHLLLLHTDKLIF. In DNA, the CDR3 is TGTGCTCTTGGGGAAAAGGCCTTCCTACACCTATTACTCCTTCACACCGATAAACTCATCTTT.

This clone was counted a few times. With only one base between it and a far larger clone, this is likely a read error. The sample has other DNA sequences that encode this CDR3 too. The genes are TRDV1 and TRDJ1; 7 bases align to TRDD3. Germline values: CDR1 TSWWSYY, CDR2 QGS. This CDR3 spans 24 amino acids. The CDR3 DNA follows: TGTGCCCTTGGGGAACTTATTCTATCCTCCCTCCAAAGGTCCGGGGGGATTAACTCCGATAAACTCATCTTT. It codes for CALGELILSSLQRSGGINSDKLIF.

At least ten counts were recorded for this clone. This is likely an artifact of a read error, given a far larger clone one base away. Other DNA sequences in the sample encode the same CDR3. The genes are TRDV2 and TRDJ1; 7 bases are shared with TRDD3. The CDR3 runs to 19 residues. Germline V gives CDR1 GEAIGNYY, CDR2 EKD. The DNA for the CDR3 is TGTGCCTGTGACACATTGCGTGGGGGACACCCTTTCGAGCCCGATAAGCTCATCTTT. Translation gives CACDTLRGGHPFEPDKLIF.

There are a few counts of this clone. A far larger clone is off by one base, so a read error is likely. The same CDR3 also results from other DNA sequences found in this sample. The rearrangement links TRDV2 to TRDJ1, with 12 bases aligning to TRDD3. The J gene is absent in TCRdb and was assigned here via DNA matching to germline. The germline CDR1 and CDR2 sequences are GEAIGNYY and EKD. The CDR3 is made up of 19 amino acids. The trim removed 1 base at V and 5 bases at J, leaving 16 bases unmatched. The CDR3 DNA reads TGTGCCTGTGACACACTCCGAGTACTGGGGGATACTTCTGGAGATAAACTCATCTTT. This translates into CACDTLRVLGDTSGDKLIF.

Regarding this clone: One base separates it from a far larger clone, so it is likely a read error. In the same sample, other DNA sequences code for this CDR3. V gene assignment gives TRDV1, but the J gene was left uncalled; the D call of TRDD3 is as the table states it, not checked on the DNA. Germline values: CDR1 TSWWSYY, CDR2 QGS. The length of the CDR3 is 19 residues. For the CDR3, the DNA is TGTGCTCTTGGAGAGCCCCTACCCCAATTGGGGGATACGACCGATAAACTCATCTTC. Protein product: CALGEPLPQLGDTTDKLIF.

This clone has a handful of counts. This DNA's translation and the protein TCRdb lists, from a much larger clone, do not match at residue 18, likely due to a read error; the protein shown is translated from the DNA. The V gene is given as TRDV2, and no J gene call is available; no DNA check was done on the table's D call, TRDD3. Germline lookup yields CDR1 GEAIGNYY and CDR2 EKD. The CDR3 is 19 amino acids. CDR3 sequence: CACHFRELLGDTLPDKLTF. CDR3 nucleotide sequence: TGTGCCTGTCACTTCCGCGAACTACTGGGGGATACGCTACCCGATAAACTCACCTTT.

A remark on this clone: TCRdb's entry gives the protein of a much larger clone, which mismatches this DNA's translation at residue 14, likely from a read error; the protein reported here is translated from the DNA. The chain combines TRDV2 with TRDJ1, with 10 positions matching TRDD3. The CDR3 has 18 amino acids. Germline CDR1 GEAIGNYY, CDR2 EKD. CDR3 nucleotides: TGTGCCTGTGACACCTCCACTGGGGGATCACTGTACACCGGTAAACTCATCTTT. As protein: CACDTSTGGSLYTGKLIF.

This clone was observed at least ten times. It differs at one base from a far larger clone, so likely a read error. This sample includes further DNA sequences coding for the same CDR3. This chain joins TRDV2 and TRDJ1; the match to TRDD3 covers 10 bases. Because TCRdb records no J gene, it was assigned here through a match of the DNA to germline. Germline lookup yields CDR1 GEAIGNYY and CDR2 EKD. The CDR3 spans 21 residues. The CDR3 protein is CACDAYWGMTSGAGGTDKLIF. CDR3 in DNA: TGTGCCTGTGACGCGTACTGGGGGATGACTTCGGGTGCGGGTGGCACCGACAAACTCATCTTT.

The V gene is TRDV3, the J gene TRDJ1, with TRDD2 matching 9 bases. No J gene was available from TCRdb, and it was assigned here by a germline match of the DNA. J was trimmed by 0 bases and V by 3 bases; bases with no gene match: 20. Germline-derived CDR1 and CDR2 are TVYSNPD and GDNSRS (reference sequence). This CDR3 region has 19 residues. The CDR3 DNA follows: TGTGCCTTGCCTTCCTACCGAACGGGGAAAACAACCTACACCGATAAACTCATCTTT. Amino acids: CALPSYRTGKTTYTDKLIF.

This clone was counted ten times or more. This same CDR3 is encoded by further DNA sequences in the sample. The V gene is TRDV1, the J gene TRDJ1; TRDD3 matches 11 bases. The J segment lost 0 bases and the V segment lost 2 bases, leaving 23 bases of the junction unmatched. CDR3 size: 23 residues. CDR1 and CDR2 from the germline V gene are TSWWSYY and QGS. The CDR3: CALGEIPLLLILGDKGYTDKLIF. The CDR3 nucleotides read TGTGCTCTTGGGGAAATTCCCCTCCTACTCATACTGGGGGATAAGGGGTACACCGATAAACTCATCTTT.

Points on this clone: It is likely a read error: a sequence one base away is far more abundant. Other nucleotide sequences from this sample produce the same CDR3. J is TRDJ1 and V is TRDV2; the D gene is possibly TRDD3 (6 bases). TCRdb is silent on the J gene; assignment here came from matching the DNA to germline. This CDR3 region has 16 residues. The V end was cut by 2 bases, the J end by 0 bases, with 15 bases between. Germline lookup yields CDR1 GEAIGNYY and CDR2 EKD. CDR3 nucleotides: TGTGCCTGTGACAAACTGGGTGACCCGTACACCGATAAACTCATCTTT. It yields the protein CACDKLGDPYTDKLIF.

Remarks on this clone: TCRdb attributes to this sequence the protein of a much larger clone, which differs from the DNA translation at residue 13; a read error is likely, and the protein displayed is translated from the DNA. This chain joins TRDV1 and TRDJ1, with D possibly matching TRDD3 (6 bases). Matching the DNA to germline supplied the J gene, which TCRdb does not give. The V end was cut by 1 base, the J end by 1 base, with 22 bases between. The CDR3 is 19 amino acids. Germline assignment: CDR1 TSWWSYY and CDR2 QGS. The CDR3 coding sequence is TGTGCTCTTGGGGAACCTGGGGTTCCCCACTACCCTAGCACCGATAAACTCATCTTT. Amino acids: CALGEPGVPHYPSTDKLIF.